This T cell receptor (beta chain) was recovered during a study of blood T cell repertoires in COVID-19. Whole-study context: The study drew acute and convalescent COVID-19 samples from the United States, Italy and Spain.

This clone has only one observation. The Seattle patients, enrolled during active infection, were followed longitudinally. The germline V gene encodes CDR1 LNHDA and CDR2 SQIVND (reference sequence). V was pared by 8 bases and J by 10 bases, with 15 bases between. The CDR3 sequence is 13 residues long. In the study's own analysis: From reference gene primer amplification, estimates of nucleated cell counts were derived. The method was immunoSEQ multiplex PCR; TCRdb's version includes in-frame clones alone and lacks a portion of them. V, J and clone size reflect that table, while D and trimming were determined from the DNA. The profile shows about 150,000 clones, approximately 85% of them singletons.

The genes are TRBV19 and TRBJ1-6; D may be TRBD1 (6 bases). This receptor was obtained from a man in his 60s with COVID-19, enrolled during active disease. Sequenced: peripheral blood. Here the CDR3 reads CASEQGPGSPLHF. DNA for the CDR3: TGTGCCAGTGAACAGGGACCGGGGTCACCCCTCCACTTT. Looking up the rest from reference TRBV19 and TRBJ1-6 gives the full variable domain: DGGITQSPKYLFRKEGQNVTLSCEQNLNHDAMYWYRQDPGQGLRLIYYSQIVNDFQKGDIAEGYSVSREKKESFPLTVTSAQKNPTAFYLCASEQGPGSPLHFGNGTRLTVT.